Listed below are T cell receptor beta chains from one sample, sequenced in a study of cytomegalovirus exposure and HLA in healthy donors. Assay: immunoSEQ multiplex PCR; the TCRdb copy retains only in-frame clones and omits some. The data contain about 190,000 clones, 60% to 80% of them singletons. The source material was PBMCs. These receptors were taken from a young woman in good health and CMV-seronegative. Each CDR3 is given with its conserved first and last residue. The order of the fields is V gene, D gene, clone size, J gene, CDR3 protein, CDR3 DNA. D genes are given only for firm matches. Clone sizes are given selectively: once, few, many, or a class where the clone is expanded.

V gene: TRBV7-6; D gene: -; clone size: -; J gene: TRBJ2-1; CDR3 protein: CASSLIGQDNEQFF; CDR3 DNA: TGTGCCAGCAGCTTAATTGGGCAGGACAATGAGCAGTTCTTC
V gene: TRBV29-1; D gene: TRBD2; clone size: -; J gene: TRBJ2-1; CDR3 protein: CSVPYGGTYNEQFF; CDR3 DNA: TGCAGCGTACCGTACGGGGGGACCTACAATGAGCAGTTCTTC
V gene: TRBV4-3; D gene: TRBD2; clone size: few; J gene: TRBJ2-3; CDR3 protein: CASSQGTSGRASTDTQYF; CDR3 DNA: TGCGCCAGCAGCCAAGGGACTAGCGGGAGGGCTAGCACAGATACGCAGTATTTT
V gene: TRBV19; D gene: -; clone size: few; J gene: TRBJ1-1; CDR3 protein: CASSIEEGWNTEAFF; CDR3 DNA: TGTGCCAGTAGTATAGAGGAGGGTTGGAACACTGAAGCTTTCTTT
V gene: TRBV6-5; D gene: TRBD1; clone size: once; J gene: TRBJ1-6; CDR3 protein: CATNRGDRLNSPLHF; CDR3 DNA: TGTGCCACCAACAGGGGGGACAGATTGAATTCACCCCTCCACTTT
V gene: TRBV2; D gene: TRBD1; clone size: -; J gene: TRBJ1-4; CDR3 protein: CASSETGRNEKLFF; CDR3 DNA: TGTGCCAGCAGTGAGACAGGGCGCAATGAAAAACTGTTTTTT
V gene: TRBV28; D gene: -; clone size: -; J gene: TRBJ1-4; CDR3 protein: CASSFGRGDEKLFF; CDR3 DNA: TGTGCCAGCAGTTTCGGGAGGGGAGATGAAAAACTGTTTTTT
V gene: TRBV27; D gene: -; clone size: once; J gene: TRBJ2-7; CDR3 protein: CASSLPGNPYEQYF; CDR3 DNA: TGTGCCAGCAGTTTGCCCGGGAATCCCTACGAGCAGTACTTC
V gene: TRBV6-1; D gene: TRBD1; clone size: -; J gene: TRBJ1-5; CDR3 protein: CASITGTVSNQPQHF; CDR3 DNA: TGTGCCAGCATTACCGGGACAGTTAGCAATCAGCCCCAGCATTTT
V gene: TRBV7-2; D gene: TRBD1; clone size: -; J gene: TRBJ1-5; CDR3 protein: CASSPGGFNQPQHF; CDR3 DNA: TGTGCCAGCAGCCCAGGGGGTTTCAATCAGCCCCAGCATTTT
V gene: TRBV19; D gene: TRBD1; clone size: -; J gene: TRBJ1-2; CDR3 protein: CASSRDRGNYGYTF; CDR3 DNA: TGTGCCAGTAGTCGAGACAGGGGGAACTATGGCTACACCTTC
V gene: TRBV28; D gene: TRBD1; clone size: once; J gene: TRBJ1-1; CDR3 protein: CASRPGGGYAFF; CDR3 DNA: TGTGCCAGCAGACCCGGAGGGGGCTACGCTTTCTTT
V gene: TRBV27; D gene: -; clone size: -; J gene: TRBJ1-1; CDR3 protein: CASREGSLNTEAFF; CDR3 DNA: TGTGCCAGCAGGGAGGGGAGTTTGAACACTGAAGCTTTCTTT
V gene: TRBV18; D gene: -; clone size: -; J gene: TRBJ1-1; CDR3 protein: CASSPMIGDMNTEAFF; CDR3 DNA: TGTGCCAGCTCGCCAATGATAGGGGACATGAACACTGAAGCTTTCTTT
V gene: TRBV9; D gene: -; clone size: -; J gene: TRBJ1-1; CDR3 protein: CASSVGGRVTEAFF; CDR3 DNA: TGTGCCAGCAGCGTAGGAGGGCGGGTCACTGAAGCTTTCTTT
V gene: TRBV9; D gene: -; clone size: -; J gene: TRBJ1-2; CDR3 protein: CASSVGLQNYGYTF; CDR3 DNA: TGTGCCAGCAGCGTAGGATTACAGAACTATGGCTACACCTTC
V gene: TRBV14; D gene: -; clone size: -; J gene: TRBJ2-7; CDR3 protein: CASSQAGYEQYF; CDR3 DNA: TGTGCCAGCAGCCAAGCGGGATACGAGCAGTACTTC
V gene: TRBV5-6; D gene: TRBD2; clone size: few; J gene: TRBJ2-2; CDR3 protein: CASSPGLAGGRNTGELFF; CDR3 DNA: TGTGCCAGCAGCCCCGGACTAGCGGGAGGGCGGAACACCGGGGAGCTGTTTTTT
V gene: TRBV6-6; D gene: -; clone size: -; J gene: TRBJ2-7; CDR3 protein: CASSQSGRMIEQYF; CDR3 DNA: TGTGCCAGCAGCCAATCCGGGAGAATGATCGAGCAGTACTTC
V gene: TRBV11-2; D gene: TRBD2; clone size: -; J gene: TRBJ2-1; CDR3 protein: CASSLASGGANNEQFF; CDR3 DNA: TGTGCCAGCAGCTTAGCCAGCGGGGGGGCTAACAATGAGCAGTTCTTC